Presented here are 6 T cell receptor beta chains from one specimen sequenced in a study of naive and memory T cell subsets. The SP2 primer and nested alpha and beta constant region primers amplified ligated cDNA in four rounds. One entry per CDR3 protein results from TCRdb running MiXCR on the 5' RACE reads. The data show around 56,000 distinct CDR3 sequences, roughly 7.5% seen once. A UMI-containing oligonucleotide was joined by 3' ligation to the TCR cDNA template. These receptors came from a female donor in good health.

This clonotype was seen more than once but under ten times. V and J are TRBV7-9 and TRBJ1-3; no firm D call. There are 15 residues in the CDR3. The V end was cut by 3 bases, the J end by 0 bases, with 9 bases between. Germline V gene data show CDR1 as SEHNR and CDR2 as FQNEAQ (reference sequence). The CDR3 nucleotides read TGTGCCAGCAGCTTTAGAGGCCCCTCTGGAAACACCATATATTTT. This codes for CASSFRGPSGNTIYF.

The chain links TRBV20-1 to TRBJ2-1, with TRBD2 matching over 10 bases. In germline, CDR1 is DFQATT, CDR2 SNEGSKA (reference sequence). The CDR3 totals 13 residues. V lost 6 bases and J lost 10; bases outside the gene matches: 9. CDR3: CSAIGLAGAEQFF. The CDR3 nucleotides read TGCAGTGCCATCGGGCTAGCGGGGGCAGAGCAGTTCTTC.

This clonotype was detected many times. The chain links TRBV6-5 to TRBJ1-1; tentatively, D is TRBD1 (5 bases). This CDR3 region has 14 residues. Germline V gene lookup returns CDR1 MNHEY and CDR2 SVGAGI. V lost 6 bases, J lost 5 bases, and 16 bases lay in between. This CDR3 reads CASRDQVGVTEAFF. CDR3 DNA: TGTGCCAGCAGGGATCAGGTGGGGGTGACTGAAGCTTTCTTT.

This clonotype was seen many times. The chain employs TRBV29-1 and TRBJ2-5, with D tentatively TRBD1 or TRBD2 (5 bases each). The length of the CDR3 is 12 residues. Per the germline V gene, CDR1 is SQVTM and CDR2 is ANQGSEA. V was shortened by 7 bases and J by 5 bases, with 14 bases between the two germline ends. The CDR3 bases are TGCAGCGCTTATAGGGGAGACGAGACCCAGTACTTC. This translates into CSAYRGDETQYF.

This clonotype was detected a few times. J is TRBJ2-1 and V is TRBV24-1; the D gene is possibly TRBD2 (6 bases). The V and J ends lost 4 bases and 3 bases respectively, with 15 bases between them. Per the germline V gene, CDR1 is KGHDR and CDR2 is SFDVKD. This CDR3 contains 16 residues. The DNA for the CDR3 is TGTGCCACCAGTGACCCCGGGGGAAGGGGCTACAATGAGCAGTTCTTC. It translates to CATSDPGGRGYNEQFF.

This clonotype was recorded a few times. One end of the junction does not line up with germline, which may come from a read error. The DNA of the CDR3 is TGTGCCAGCAGCCAAGATCAACAGACGACAAAGGGTAGGGGTGGCGACACCTTC. This translates into CASSQDQQTTKGRGGDTF. The chain employs TRBV4-2 and TRBJ1-2; the D gene is possibly TRBD1 (5 bases). This CDR3 region has 18 residues. The V gene's germline CDR1 is LGHNA and CDR2 YNFKEQ.